The rows below give T cell receptor beta chains drawn from one sample of a study of metastatic and nonmetastatic thyroid tumors. TCRdb re-called clones via MiXCR from the PCR reads. The sample holds around 61,000 clones, more than 25% seen once. Sequenced material: blood. The receptor source for this set is a female donor with papillary thyroid cancer or a benign thyroid nodule (not recorded which). Some clones in this sample may be carry-over from other donors' samples. The CDR3 runs from the conserved cysteine through the conserved F or W. Each record gives: D gene, J gene, clone size, V gene, CDR3 protein, CDR3 DNA. The D gene is left open where the match is weak. Not all rows give a size; the values are once, few, many and, for expanded clones, a class.

>TRBD2|TRBJ2-1|-|TRBV5-1
CASGDGVAGFSYNEQFF
TGCGCCAGCGGGGATGGAGTAGCGGGTTTCTCCTACAATGAGCAGTTCTTC
>-|TRBJ1-2|-|TRBV7-9
CASSLVSGDYGYTF
TGTGCCAGCAGCCTAGTGTCAGGGGACTATGGCTACACCTTC
>TRBD2|TRBJ2-1|-|TRBV5-1
CASRQQAGGAHNEQFF
TGCGCCAGCAGACAACAAGCGGGAGGGGCGCACAATGAGCAGTTCTTC
>-|TRBJ1-2|few|TRBV27
CASSLRGSYGYTF
TGTGCCAGCAGTCTACGGGGTTCATATGGCTACACCTTC
>-|TRBJ2-7|few|TRBV11-2
CASSSRRGSYEQYF
TGTGCCAGCAGCTCGCGGCGCGGTTCCTACGAGCAGTACTTC
>-|TRBJ1-2|-|TRBV20-1
CSARARPGPSGGYTF
TGCAGTGCTAGAGCCCGCCCCGGGCCCTCAGGGGGCTACACCTTC
>-|TRBJ2-2|few|TRBV9
CASEGTGGELFF
TGTGCCAGCGAGGGGACCGGCGGGGAGCTGTTTTTT
>-|TRBJ2-2|few|TRBV12-3/TRBV12-4
CASSLGGANTGELFF
TGTGCCAGCAGTTTGGGGGGCGCGAACACCGGGGAGCTGTTTTTT
>-|TRBJ2-7|-|TRBV6-1
CASMNPRDGSYEQYF
TGTGCCAGCATGAATCCCCGGGACGGTTCCTACGAGCAGTACTTC
>TRBD1|TRBJ1-6|-|TRBV20-1
CSARDRANSPLHF
TGCAGTGCTAGGGACAGGGCCAATTCACCCCTCCACTTT
>-|TRBJ1-2|-|TRBV7-2
CASSATKTGRGYTF
TGTGCCAGCAGCGCCACTAAGACAGGCCGCGGCTACACCTTC
>TRBD2|TRBJ2-7|-|TRBV6-1
CASSYEREYEQYF
TGTGCCAGCAGCTATGAGCGGGAATACGAGCAGTACTTC
>TRBD1|TRBJ1-1|-|TRBV6-1
CASIAAGTGNTEAFF
TGTGCCAGCATCGCAGCCGGGACAGGGAACACTGAAGCTTTCTTT
>TRBD1|TRBJ1-1|-|TRBV6-6
CASSYGTGSIEAFF
TGTGCCAGCAGTTACGGGACAGGGTCAATTGAAGCTTTCTTT
>TRBD1|TRBJ1-2|-|TRBV28
CASSFRGLYGYTF
TGTGCCAGCAGTTTCAGGGGGCTCTATGGCTACACCTTC
>TRBD1|TRBJ2-3|-|TRBV4-1
CASSQEPGQGTDTQYF
TGCGCCAGCAGCCAAGAACCGGGACAGGGCACAGATACGCAGTATTTT
>-|TRBJ1-2|few|TRBV12-3/TRBV12-4
CASSSLDAFYGYTF
TGTGCCAGCAGTTCCTTGGACGCTTTCTATGGCTACACCTTC
>-|TRBJ1-6|-|TRBV6-1
CASSSLGPSPLHF
TGTGCCAGCAGTTCCCTGGGCCCTTCACCCCTCCACTTT
>-|TRBJ1-4|few|TRBV6-1
CASGRGDEKLFF
TGTGCCAGCGGGAGGGGGGATGAAAAACTGTTTTTT
>TRBD1|TRBJ2-3|few|TRBV6-1
CASIPDRAPGDTQYF
TGTGCCAGCATCCCCGACAGGGCTCCGGGGGATACGCAGTATTTT
>-|TRBJ1-2|medium-sized|TRBV5-1
CASSLDTGGYGYTF
TGCGCCAGCAGCTTGGATACGGGAGGGTATGGCTACACCTTC
>-|TRBJ1-2|few|TRBV12-3/TRBV12-4
CASSLGGGNYGYTF
TGTGCCAGCAGTTTAGGGGGGGGGAACTATGGCTACACCTTC
>-|TRBJ1-2|-|TRBV11-2
CASSSYLGPLVYGYTF
TGTGCCAGCAGCTCCTACCTGGGGCCTCTGGTCTATGGCTACACCTTC
>TRBD1|TRBJ2-2|few|TRBV6-1
CASSTGGPGELFF
TGTGCCAGCAGCACAGGGGGTCCCGGGGAGCTGTTTTTT
>-|TRBJ1-6|few|TRBV20-1
CSARDRLGTAYNSPLHF
TGCAGTGCTAGAGATCGCCTGGGGACGGCCTATAATTCACCCCTCCACTTT
>TRBD1|TRBJ1-5|few|TRBV6-1
CASSRPGTGNNQPQHF
TGTGCCAGCAGTCGTCCCGGGACAGGGAACAATCAGCCCCAGCATTTT
>-|TRBJ1-3|medium-sized|TRBV19
CASSMWPANTIYF
TGTGCCAGTAGTATGTGGCCCGCAAACACCATATATTTT
>-|TRBJ2-1|few|TRBV6-1
CASQDWAGRHEQFF
TGTGCCAGCCAAGACTGGGCAGGGAGGCATGAGCAGTTCTTC
>TRBD2|TRBJ2-7|few|TRBV6-5
CASSYLTQRGYSYEQYF
TGTGCCAGCAGTTACCTAACCCAGCGGGGTTACTCCTACGAGCAGTACTTC
>TRBD1|TRBJ2-7|-|TRBV11-3
CASSLEGQGGVYEQYF
TGTGCCAGCAGCTTAGAGGGACAGGGTGGGGTTTACGAGCAGTACTTC
>-|TRBJ1-3|-|TRBV11-2
CASSSGTGRSISGNTIYF
TGTGCCAGCAGCTCCGGAACCGGGAGATCTATCTCTGGAAACACCATATATTTT
>-|TRBJ1-2|few|TRBV27
CASSLSARGIGTF
TGTGCCAGCAGTTTATCAGCGCGGGGTATCGGGACCTTC